Included here is one T cell receptor beta chain sequence, with context. Antigen unknown. This sample is drawn from a study of T cells in localized non-small cell lung cancer. Deletions cut 3 bases from V and 7 bases from J, with 13 bases between. This CDR3 is built from 14 residues. Germline V gives CDR1 SGHTA, CDR2 FQGNSA. The data were produced by immunoSEQ multiplex PCR, yet TCRdb's version contains in-frame clones alone and is incomplete. Here the sample spans about 24,000 clones, roughly nine tenths being singletons. Study-level findings and limits: Adjacent lung tissue had a median 57 of the top 100 clones found in the tumor. Sequencing was restricted to one tumor region; therefore, heterogeneity remains possible.

The sequence was collected from a male donor at least 60 years old with stage I squamous cell lung carcinoma. V usage is TRBV7-2 and J usage is TRBJ1-5; possible D gene TRBD1, 6 bases. The input for sequencing was peripheral blood, taken before any cancer treatment. CDR3 residues: CASSFLGQHQPQHF. DNA for the CDR3: TGTGCCAGCAGCTTCCTCGGACAGCACCAGCCCCAGCATTTT.